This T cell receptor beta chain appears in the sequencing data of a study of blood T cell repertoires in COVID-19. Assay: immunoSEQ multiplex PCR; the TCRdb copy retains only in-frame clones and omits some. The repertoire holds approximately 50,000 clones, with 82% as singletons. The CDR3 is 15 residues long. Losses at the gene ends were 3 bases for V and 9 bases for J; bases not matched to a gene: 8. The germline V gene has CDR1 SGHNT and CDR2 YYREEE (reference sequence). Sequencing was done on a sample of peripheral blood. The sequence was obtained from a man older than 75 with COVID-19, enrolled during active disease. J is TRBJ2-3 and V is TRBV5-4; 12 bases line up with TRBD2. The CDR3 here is CASSSGLAGKGTQYF. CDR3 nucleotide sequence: TGTGCCAGCAGCTCTGGACTAGCGGGGAAAGGGACGCAGTATTTT.